What follows are 9 T cell receptor beta chains derived from one specimen sequenced in a study of blood T cell repertoires in COVID-19. The table came from immunoSEQ multiplex PCR; TCRdb's copy has only in-frame clones and leaves some out. The table shows roughly 280,000 clones, with around 86% occurring only once. Input material: peripheral blood. These TCRs come from an older woman with COVID-19, enrolled during active disease.

This rearrangement joins TRBV4-3 to TRBJ1-3, with a tentative D call TRBD1 (5 bases). The CDR3 covers 15 residues. The germline CDR1 and CDR2 sequences are LGHNA and YSLEER. Trimming pared 4 bases from V and 3 bases from J, leaving 13 bases between. The CDR3 protein is CASSPRAASGNTIYF. The CDR3 coding sequence is TGCGCCAGCAGCCCCAGGGCGGCGAGTGGAAACACCATATATTTT.

This clone was observed a single time. The rearrangement uses TRBV6-6 and TRBJ1-4; D ambiguous. Germline CDR1 is MNHNY and CDR2 is SVGAGI (reference sequence). CDR3 length: 16 amino acids. V lost 0 bases and J 2 bases, leaving 10 bases between the germline ends. CDR3 residues: CASSYSTASTNEKLFF. The CDR3 DNA reads as TGTGCCAGCAGTTACTCGACTGCCAGCACTAATGAAAAACTGTTTTTT.

The J gene is TRBJ2-3, the V gene TRBV19; D unclear. This CDR3 comprises 13 residues. Germline V lookup: CDR1 LNHDA, CDR2 SQIVND (reference sequence). V was trimmed by 0 bases and J by 3 bases, leaving 4 bases between them. This chain's CDR3 is CASSIDRTDTQYF. CDR3 nucleotide sequence: TGTGCCAGTAGTATAGATCGTACAGATACGCAGTATTTT.

This chain uses TRBV11-2 with TRBJ1-2; no reliable D call. Germline V gene data show CDR1 as SGHAT and CDR2 as FQNNGV. V was pared by 5 bases and J by 1 base, with 11 bases between. The CDR3 sequence is 14 residues long. The CDR3 reads CASSTYGLNYGYTF. CDR3 in DNA: TGTGCCAGCAGCACCTACGGACTTAACTATGGCTACACCTTC.

This chain connects TRBV6-5 to TRBJ1-5; D possibly corresponds to TRBD1 (5 bases). Germline lookup yields CDR1 MNHEY and CDR2 SVGAGI. V was cut by 2 bases and J by 4 bases, with 6 bases left in between. The CDR3 contains 13 residues. For the CDR3, the DNA is TGTGCCAGCAGTTACAGGGGTAATCAGCCCCAGCATTTT. The encoded protein is CASSYRGNQPQHF.

The chain couples TRBV6-6 to TRBJ2-1; D possibly corresponds to TRBD2 (6 bases). The CDR3 sequence is 16 residues long. Germline V gene data show CDR1 as MNHNY and CDR2 as SVGAGI (reference sequence). V dropped 0 bases and J dropped 7 bases, with 16 bases sitting between them. The CDR3: CASSYSAGTFENEQFF. CDR3 bases: TGTGCCAGCAGTTACTCGGCGGGAACCTTTGAAAATGAGCAGTTCTTC.

This chain uses TRBV28 with TRBJ1-6; TRBD1 matches at 7 bases. From germline, CDR1 is MDHEN and CDR2 SYDVKM. CDR3 length: 14 amino acids. With V trimmed by 6 bases and J by 9 bases, 8 bases remained unmatched. The CDR3 nucleotides are TGTGCCAGCAGGGACTGGACAGGAGGTTCACCCCTCCACTTT. This translates into CASRDWTGGSPLHF.

This clone appeared a few times. The chain employs TRBV4-1 and TRBJ2-1, with D perhaps matching TRBD2 (5 bases). The CDR3 spans 14 residues. The V gene lost 2 bases and the J gene lost 5 bases, with 10 bases spanning the gap. Germline-derived CDR1 and CDR2 are MGHRA and YSYEKL. CDR3 loop: CASSQRGGDNEQFF. The CDR3 nucleotides are TGCGCCAGCAGCCAACGAGGAGGTGACAATGAGCAGTTCTTC.

The rearrangement uses TRBV3-1 (or the pseudogene TRBV3-2) and TRBJ1-3; unclear D gene. In germline, CDR1 is LGHDT, CDR2 YNNKEL (reference sequence). V was trimmed by 4 bases and J by 0 bases, leaving 22 bases between them. CDR3 length equals 19 residues. CDR3 sequence (DNA): TGTGCCAGCAGCCCTCGCTCGCGACTGCGTCTAGTCTCTGGAAACACCATATATTTT. Protein: CASSPRSRLRLVSGNTIYF.